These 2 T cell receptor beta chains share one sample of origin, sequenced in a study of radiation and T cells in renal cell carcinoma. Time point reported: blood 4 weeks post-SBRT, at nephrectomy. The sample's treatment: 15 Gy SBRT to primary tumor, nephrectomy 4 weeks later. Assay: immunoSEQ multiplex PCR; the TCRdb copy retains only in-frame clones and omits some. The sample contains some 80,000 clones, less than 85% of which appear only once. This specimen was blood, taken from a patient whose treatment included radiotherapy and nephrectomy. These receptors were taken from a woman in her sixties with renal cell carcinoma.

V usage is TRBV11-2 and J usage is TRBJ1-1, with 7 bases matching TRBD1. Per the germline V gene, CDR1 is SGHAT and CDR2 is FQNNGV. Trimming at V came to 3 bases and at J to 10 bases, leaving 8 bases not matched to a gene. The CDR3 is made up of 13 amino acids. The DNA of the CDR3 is TGTGCCAGCAGCTTCCCGACAGGGCGGTTAGCTTTCTTT. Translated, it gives CASSFPTGRLAFF.

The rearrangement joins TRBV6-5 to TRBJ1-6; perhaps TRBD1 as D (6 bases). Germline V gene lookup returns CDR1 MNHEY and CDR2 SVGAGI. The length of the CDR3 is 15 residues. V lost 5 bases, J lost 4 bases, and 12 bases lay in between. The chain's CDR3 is CASSPGGGYNSPLHF. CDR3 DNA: TGTGCCAGCAGTCCGGGGGGCGGTTATAATTCACCCCTCCACTTT.